Sequencing of this T cell receptor beta chain was carried out in a study of cytomegalovirus exposure and HLA in healthy donors. Background on the study: Among the approximately 400 donors who were genotyped, approximately 84% fell in the genetic ancestry cluster that is associated with self-reported Caucasian donors. The study's findings and limits: Later analysis identified 16,951 TCR beta sequences associated with HLA alleles, using a false discovery rate threshold of 0.05. It was taken for granted in presence/absence analyses that sequencing depth across donors was roughly uniform. One later analysis reportedly identified an Asian-associated ancestry cluster that showed fewer N-insertions than the roughly 670-donor mean.

Use of 60 Vbeta and 13 Jbeta primers characterized the PCR. The table came from immunoSEQ multiplex PCR; TCRdb's copy has only in-frame clones and leaves some out. The data show around 190,000 clones, around 77% seen once. This clone was seen only a few times. No antigen is known for it. Trimming pared 5 bases from V and 2 bases from J, leaving 15 bases between. Germline CDR1 and CDR2: MNHEY and SMNVEV (reference sequence). The CDR3 runs 15 residues. The V and J genes are TRBV27 and TRBJ1-2, with D maybe TRBD1 (5 bases). The specimen was PBMCs. This receptor was taken from a woman in her 30s in good health and CMV-seronegative. CDR3 DNA sequence: TGTGCCAGCAGTCCCACTTCCAGGGCCAACTATGGCTACACCTTC. As protein: CASSPTSRANYGYTF.